A single sample gave rise to the 10 T cell receptor beta chains below, sequenced in a study of control samples from healthy donors and cancer patients. Repertoires were generated with immunoSEQ multiplex PCR, while TCRdb's copy carries only in-frame clones and drops some. The sample carries 130,000 to 150,000 clones, around nine tenths recorded once. The specimen sequenced was blood. The receptor source for this set is a woman in her twenties or thirties in good health.

The V and J genes are TRBV7-3 and TRBJ2-7, with unresolved D. Germline CDR1 SGHTA, CDR2 FQGTGA. The germline V and J ends were trimmed by 5 bases and 3 bases, with 8 bases remaining between them. The CDR3 loop spans 12 amino acids. The CDR3 DNA is TGTGCCAGCAGCGAGCTTAACTACGAGCAGTACTTC. This codes for CASSELNYEQYF.

The DNA of the CDR3 is TGTGCCAGCAGCCGACAGGGGAGGAATTCACCCCTCCACTTT. This gives the protein CASSRQGRNSPLHF. The chain links TRBV28 to TRBJ1-6; TRBD1 agrees at 8 bases. J was trimmed by 7 bases and V by 6 bases; bases with no gene match: 5. This CDR3 contains 14 residues. Germline V gives CDR1 MDHEN, CDR2 SYDVKM.

This clone appeared once. V usage is TRBV11-3 and J usage is TRBJ2-1; D is possibly TRBD2 (5 bases). Trimming took 1 base from V and 6 from J, leaving 7 bases between them. There are 13 residues in the CDR3. CDR1 is SGHNT and CDR2 is YENEEA in the germline V gene. The CDR3 reads CASSLGSGNEQFF. CDR3 in DNA: TGTGCCAGCAGCTTAGGAAGCGGCAATGAGCAGTTCTTC.

This clone was detected once. The chain recombines TRBV6-2 or TRBV6-3 with TRBJ1-1; D ambiguous. The CDR3 has 16 amino acids. V lost 0 bases and J lost 2, with 13 bases in between. CDR1 is MNHEY and CDR2 is SVGEGT in the germline V gene. CDR3 sequence reads: CASSYSIPELNTEAFF. Written as DNA, the CDR3 is TGTGCCAGCAGTTACTCGATCCCAGAATTAAACACTGAAGCTTTCTTT.

The rearrangement joins TRBV5-1 to TRBJ1-4; tentative D call: TRBD1 (5 bases). This CDR3 contains 15 residues. Germline V gives CDR1 SGHRS, CDR2 YFSETQ. The V gene lost 1 base and the J gene lost 4 bases, with 11 bases spanning the gap. In DNA, the CDR3 is TGCGCCAGCAGCTTGACGGGGCTTAGTAATGAAAAACTGTTTTTT. It codes for CASSLTGLSNEKLFF.

This chain uses TRBV2 with TRBJ2-1; possibly TRBD1 for D (5 bases). V dropped 6 bases and J dropped 5 bases, with 8 bases sitting between them. The CDR3 has 12 residues. The germline gives CDR1 SNHLY, CDR2 FYNNEI. CDR3 DNA sequence: TGTGCCAGCAGGGCACAGGACAATGAGCAGTTCTTC. Amino acid sequence: CASRAQDNEQFF.

V gene TRBV6-5 combines with J gene TRBJ1-1, with D hard to call. The ends were cut back, 5 bases at V and 0 bases at J, with 7 bases in the middle. Looked up from germline, CDR1 is MNHEY and CDR2 is SVGAGI. CDR3 length: 13 residues. CDR3 amino acids: CASSRTVNTEAFF. DNA for the CDR3: TGTGCCAGCAGTCGGACGGTGAACACTGAAGCTTTCTTT.

The genes are TRBV10-3 and TRBJ1-1, with D possibly being TRBD1 (6 bases). Germline CDR1 and CDR2: ENHRY and SYGVKD. The CDR3 is made up of 13 amino acids. V dropped 10 bases and J dropped 1 base, with 13 bases sitting between them. The CDR3, as DNA: TGTGCCACACTACAGGGAAGGAACACTGAAGCTTTCTTT. It translates to CATLQGRNTEAFF.

The chain uses TRBV28 and TRBJ2-3; weak D call: TRBD2 (5 bases). V lost 7 bases, J lost 0 bases, and 11 bases lay in between. Germline V gene sequence: CDR1 MDHEN, CDR2 SYDVKM. This CDR3 contains 14 residues. This CDR3 is CASTEGRSTDTQYF. CDR3 sequence (DNA): TGTGCCAGCACCGAGGGTAGAAGCACAGATACGCAGTATTTT. The full variable domain, its missing parts supplied by reference TRBV28 and TRBJ2-3, is DVKVTQSSRYLVKRTGEKVFLECVQDMDHENMFWYRQDPGLGLRLIYFSYDVKMKEKGDIPEGYSVSREKKERFSLILESASTNQTSMYLCASTEGRSTDTQYFGPGTRLTVL.

The chain uses TRBV27 and TRBJ2-1; TRBD1 matches at 9 bases. CDR1 and CDR2 (germline): MNHEY, SMNVEV (reference sequence). CDR3 length: 19 residues. The V segment lost 5 bases and the J segment 3 bases; nucleotides outside the gene matches: 17. The CDR3 here is CASSALLTGGLTNYNEQFF. The CDR3 DNA follows: TGTGCCAGCAGTGCGCTCTTGACAGGGGGACTTACCAACTACAATGAGCAGTTCTTC.